A single sample is the source of the 12 T cell receptor beta chains below, sequenced in a study of Graves' ophthalmopathy and Graves' hyperthyroidism. Amplifying from RNA transcripts, the study obtained TCR beta CDR3 regions. Second-round multiplex PCR followed a first-round RT-PCR using HTBI primers. TCRdb independently ran MiXCR on the multiplex PCR reads; one entry per CDR3 protein. Among 450,000 to 600,000 distinct CDR3 sequences, approximately 35% were seen once, and the ten largest hold about 4%. The source material was peripheral blood or thyroid tissue (not recorded which). Receptors originate from an adult man with Graves' hyperthyroidism.

This chain links TRBV15 with TRBJ1-4; tentative D call: TRBD1 (5 bases). The V end was cut by 3 bases, the J end by 7 bases, with 9 bases between. The CDR3 extends over 13 amino acids. Per the germline V gene, CDR1 is LNHNV and CDR2 is YYDKDF (reference sequence). The CDR3 nucleotides read TGTGCCACCAGCAGGACAGCGGGTGAAAAACTGTTTTTT. As protein: CATSRTAGEKLFF.

This clonotype was seen a few times. The rearrangement uses TRBV28 and TRBJ1-1, with TRBD1 matching over 7 bases. The CDR3 is 12 residues long. CDR1 and CDR2 from the germline V gene are MDHEN and SYDVKM. V shed 5 bases and J 7 bases; nucleotides not matched to a gene: 4. CDR3 coding DNA: TGTGCCAGCAGTCTCCGGACAGGTGAAGCTTTCTTT. Translation gives CASSLRTGEAFF.

This clonotype was recorded at least ten times. The J gene is TRBJ1-5, the V gene TRBV6-6; the match to TRBD1 covers 9 bases. Germline CDR1 is MNHNY and CDR2 is SVGAGI (reference sequence). J gave up 6 bases and V 2 bases, and 5 bases lay outside the gene matches. The CDR3 spans 15 residues. In DNA form, the CDR3 reads TGTGCCAGCAGTTACCGAGACAGGGGGATTCAGCCCCAGCATTTT. This translates into CASSYRDRGIQPQHF.

The chain links TRBV12-3 or TRBV12-4 to TRBJ2-7; D is perhaps TRBD2 (5 bases). V gave up 4 bases and J gave up 0 bases, with 13 bases separating them. The CDR3 sequence is 15 residues long. In DNA, the CDR3 is TGTGCCAGCAGTTCATTCCGGGAAGTCTCCTACGAGCAGTACTTC. The encoded protein is CASSSFREVSYEQYF.

This clonotype has only a few counts. This chain uses TRBV28 with TRBJ2-5; 9 bases agree with TRBD2. V was pared by 7 bases and J by 1 base, with 7 bases of the junction left unmatched. The CDR3 is made up of 15 amino acids. Germline CDR1 is MDHEN and CDR2 is SYDVKM. The CDR3 reads CASTPRGLAQETQYF. Here the CDR3 DNA reads TGTGCCAGCACTCCCCGGGGACTAGCCCAAGAGACCCAGTACTTC.

This clonotype was detected many times. In DNA form, the CDR3 reads TGTGCCAGCAGCTTACTCCTTGGACAGGGTGCGGTTGAAGCTTTCTTT. Protein: CASSLLLGQGAVEAFF. The rearrangement uses TRBV7-9 and TRBJ1-1; 8 nucleotides align to TRBD1. CDR3 length: 16 residues. Germline V gene data show CDR1 as SEHNR and CDR2 as FQNEAQ (reference sequence). V gave up 2 bases and J gave up 7 bases; unmatched junction bases: 12. The variable domain in full, with the rest retrieved from reference TRBV7-9 and TRBJ1-1, is DTGVSQNPRHKITKRGQNVTFRCDPISEHNRLYWYRQTLGQGPEFLTYFQNEAQLEKSRLLSDRFSAERPKGSFSTLEIQRTEQGDSAMYLCASSLLLGQGAVEAFFGQGTRLTVV.

This clonotype was found once. One base away lies a much larger clone, so this may be a sequencing read error. This chain uses TRBV15 with TRBJ1-2; no clear D. The CDR3 has 15 residues. Germline loops: CDR1 LNHNV, CDR2 YYDKDF (reference sequence). CDR3 bases: TGTGCCACCAGCCTATTCGACGTCGGCAGCTATGGCTGCACCTTC. Its protein product is CATSLFDVGSYGCTF.

In its sample, this clonotype was seen many times. The chain combines TRBV7-8 with TRBJ2-5; D perhaps matches TRBD2 (6 bases). Per germline, CDR1 SGHVS and CDR2 FQNEAQ. V lost 0 bases and J 5 bases, leaving 10 bases between the germline ends. This CDR3 is 14 amino acids long. The CDR3 loop reads CASSLAHGSETQYF. For the CDR3, the DNA is TGTGCCAGCAGCTTAGCGCACGGGAGTGAGACCCAGTACTTC.

This clonotype has at least ten counts. This chain connects TRBV20-1 to TRBJ2-7; D gene ambiguous. The CDR3 is 15 residues long. V was trimmed by 4 bases and J by 0 bases, leaving 16 bases between them. Germline V lookup: CDR1 DFQATT, CDR2 SNEGSKA (reference sequence). CDR3 DNA sequence: TGCAGTGCTAAAGTACCGGGCCTTAGCTCCTACGAGCAGTACTTC. Its translation: CSAKVPGLSSYEQYF.

In regard to this clonotype: A much bigger clone sits one base away, suggesting this may be a read error. The CDR3 ends on some other residue instead of the conserved phenylalanine or tryptophan, so this is likely a read error. J is TRBJ2-2 and V is TRBV2, with D maybe TRBD1 (6 bases). V was clipped by 5 bases and J by 4 bases, with 17 bases between them. Per the germline V gene, CDR1 is SNHLY and CDR2 is FYNNEI. CDR3 size: 16 residues. CDR3: CASSYWSGVGTGELFS. In nucleotides, the CDR3 is TGTGCCAGCAGTTATTGGTCAGGGGTCGGCACCGGGGAGCTGTTTTCT.

This clonotype was counted ten times or more. The gene calls are TRBV5-8 and TRBJ1-1; D is perhaps TRBD1 (5 bases). Germline CDR1 SGHTS, CDR2 YDEGEE. This CDR3 comprises 13 residues. V was trimmed by 4 bases and J by 3 bases, leaving 10 bases between them. The CDR3 reads CASSQPGYTEAFF. The DNA for the CDR3 is TGTGCCAGCAGCCAACCAGGGTACACTGAAGCTTTCTTT.

About this clonotype itself: Without the conserved terminal phenylalanine or tryptophan, this CDR3 likely stems from a read error. V and J are TRBV29-1 and TRBJ2-7; 10 positions match TRBD1. J gave up 6 bases and V 5 bases, and 10 bases lay outside the gene matches. There are 14 residues in the CDR3. Germline V gene lookup returns CDR1 SQVTM and CDR2 ANQGSEA. The chain's CDR3 is CSVMLGQGKGEQYL. The CDR3 coding sequence is TGCAGCGTTATGCTGGGACAGGGGAAAGGCGAGCAGTACCTC.